This T cell receptor (beta chain) was identified during a study of cytomegalovirus exposure and HLA in healthy donors. Findings of the study overall: Roughly uniform depth of sequencing across donors was assumed in presence/absence analyses. According to an earlier analysis, most TCR beta V segments yielded productive rearrangements about 87% or about 30% of the time.

The PCR had 60 Vbeta and 13 Jbeta primers. Original processing notes: Roughly 81 million unique TCR beta chains, roughly 10 million shared, were counted in a later analysis. Assay: immunoSEQ multiplex PCR; the TCRdb copy retains only in-frame clones and omits some. From that table come the V and J calls and clone size; the DNA was used to work out D and trimming. The sample holds roughly 68,000 clones, about 75% seen once. On this clone: Its specificity is unknown.

Germline V gene data show CDR1 as SEHNR and CDR2 as FQNEAQ (reference sequence). The CDR3 sequence is 12 residues long. V was pared by 5 bases and J by 6 bases, with 10 bases between. V and J are TRBV7-9 and TRBJ1-1; D unclear. The sequencing sample was made of PBMCs. This TCR was sampled from a woman aged 25 to 45 in good health and CMV-seropositive. DNA for the CDR3: TGTGCCAGCAGCCCCGTCCTGTCTGAAGCTTTCTTT. As protein: CASSPVLSEAFF.